The clone carrying this TCR beta chain was observed a few times. This sample includes further DNA sequences coding for the same CDR3. Trimming stripped 5 bases from V and 5 bases from J, with 12 bases between. The germline V gene has CDR1 LNHDA and CDR2 SQIVND (reference sequence). This CDR3 has 13 residues. In the PCR, 60 Vbeta and 13 Jbeta primers were used. The method was immunoSEQ multiplex PCR; TCRdb's version includes in-frame clones alone and lacks a portion of them. The data contain 150,000 or so clones, about four fifths of them singletons. These data come from a study of cytomegalovirus exposure and HLA in healthy donors.

The gene calls are TRBV19 and TRBJ1-1; possible D gene TRBD1, 6 bases. Specimen: PBMCs. The TCR was taken from a woman aged 45-60 years in good health and CMV-seropositive. In DNA form, the CDR3 reads TGTGCCAGTAGTTCGCAAAGGGGGACTGAAGCTTTCTTT. Its protein is CASSSQRGTEAFF.